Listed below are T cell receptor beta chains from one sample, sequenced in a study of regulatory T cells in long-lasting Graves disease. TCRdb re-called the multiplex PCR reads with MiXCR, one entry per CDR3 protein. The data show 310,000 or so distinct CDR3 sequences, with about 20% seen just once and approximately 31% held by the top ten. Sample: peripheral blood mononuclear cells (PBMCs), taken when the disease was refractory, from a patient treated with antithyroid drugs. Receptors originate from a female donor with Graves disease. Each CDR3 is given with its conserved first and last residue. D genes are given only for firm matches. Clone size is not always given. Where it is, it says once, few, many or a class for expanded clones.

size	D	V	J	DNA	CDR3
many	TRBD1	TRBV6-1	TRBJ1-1	TGTGCCACTAGGGGCAGGGGGATCACTGAAGCTTTCTTT	CATRGRGITEAFF
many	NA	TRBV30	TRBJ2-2	TGTGCCTGGAACGCGTTCACCGGGGAGCTGTTTTTT	CAWNAFTGELFF
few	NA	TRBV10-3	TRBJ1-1	TGTGCCATCAGTGAAACGGCTGACACTGAAGCTTTCTTT	CAISETADTEAFF
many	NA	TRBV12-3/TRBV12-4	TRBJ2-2	TGTGCCAGCAGTTCTCGACAGTCCGGGGAGCTGTTTTTT	CASSSRQSGELFF
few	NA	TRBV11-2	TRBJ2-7	TGTGCCAGCAGCTTAGGTCCCGACGGAACCTACGAGCAGTACTTC	CASSLGPDGTYEQYF
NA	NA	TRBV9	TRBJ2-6	TGTGCCAGCAGCGTAGAGCAGGGGCCCTCTGGGGCCAACGTCCTGACTTTC	CASSVEQGPSGANVLTF
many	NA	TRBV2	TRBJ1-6	TGTGCCAGCAGGGTACAGGGAAATAATTCACCCCTCCACTTT	CASRVQGNNSPLHF
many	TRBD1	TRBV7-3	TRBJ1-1	TGTGCCAGCAGCGTGACAGGGGGCGGAAGGGCTTTCTTT	CASSVTGGGRAFF
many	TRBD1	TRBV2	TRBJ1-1	TGTGCCAGCAGGAGCAGGGGGGTGGTCGACACTGAAGCTTTCTTT	CASRSRGVVDTEAFF
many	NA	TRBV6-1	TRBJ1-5	TGTGCCAGCAGTACGACACTCATGAGGGGCAATCAGCCCCAGCATTTT	CASSTTLMRGNQPQHF
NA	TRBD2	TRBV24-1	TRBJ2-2	TGTGCCACCAGTGACCTACTAGCGGGGTCCGGGGAGCTGTTTTTT	CATSDLLAGSGELFF
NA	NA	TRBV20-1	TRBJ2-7	TGCAGTGCTCCCGGACAGATCTACGACTACGAGCAGTACTTC	CSAPGQIYDYEQYF
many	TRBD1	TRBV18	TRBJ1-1	TGTGCCAGCTCACGGGACAGGGGAGGAACTGAAGCTTTCTTT	CASSRDRGGTEAFF
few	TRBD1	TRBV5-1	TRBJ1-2	TGCGCCAGCAGCTGGGGGACAGGGGATCGCTATGGCTACACCTTC	CASSWGTGDRYGYTF
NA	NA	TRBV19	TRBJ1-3	TGTGCCAGTAGTACCCCCCCGCGAGCAGGGGCAAGAAACACCATATATTTT	CASSTPPRAGARNTIYF
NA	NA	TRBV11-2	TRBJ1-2	TGTGCCAGCAGCTTAGTCGGCGGGGATAGTAATGGCTACACCTTC	CASSLVGGDSNGYTF
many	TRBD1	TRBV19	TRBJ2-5	TGTGCCAGTAGTCCCTCAGAGGACAGGGGGCGTGAGACCCAGTACTTC	CASSPSEDRGRETQYF
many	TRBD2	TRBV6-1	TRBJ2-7	TGTGCCAGCAGTCTCTCCGGGACTAGCAGATACGAGCAGTACTTC	CASSLSGTSRYEQYF
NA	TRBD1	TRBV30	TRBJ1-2	TGTGCCTGGAGCCCCACAGGGGGTAGTGGCTACACCTTC	CAWSPTGGSGYTF
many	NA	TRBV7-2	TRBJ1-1	TGTGCCAGCAGCTTAGCGGGGGGGGGCACTGAAGCTTTCTTT	CASSLAGGGTEAFF
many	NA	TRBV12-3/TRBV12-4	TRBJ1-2	TGTGCCAGCGGACTCGGACAGAGCTATGGCTACACCTTC	CASGLGQSYGYTF
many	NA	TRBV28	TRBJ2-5	TGTGCCAGCAGTTACCAGGGACGAGTGGAAGAGACCCAGTACTTC	CASSYQGRVEETQYF
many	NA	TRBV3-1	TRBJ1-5	TGTGCCAGCAGCCAAGATGGGGTAGCCCAGCATTTT	CASSQDGVAQHF
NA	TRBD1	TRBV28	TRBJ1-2	TGTGCCAGCAGGACCCAGGGGGCAGGGGGCTATGGCTACACCTTC	CASRTQGAGGYGYTF
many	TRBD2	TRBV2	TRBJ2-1	TGTGCCAGCAGTCGGGCTAGCGGGGCTAGTCACAATGAGCAGTTCTTC	CASSRASGASHNEQFF
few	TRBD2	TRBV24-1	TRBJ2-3	TGTGCCACCAGTGATTTGCTTTTGGAAGGTAGCGGGAGGTCAGATACGCAGTATTTT	CATSDLLLEGSGRSDTQYF
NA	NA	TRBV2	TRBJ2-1	TGTGCCAGCAGTGAAGCTCGGCAAGCCAATTTCAGGCAGTTCTTC	CASSEARQANFRQFF
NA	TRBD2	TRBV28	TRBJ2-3	TGTGCCAGCAGCACGGAGCGGGGGTTTAGGGCGGAAAGCACAGATACGCAGTATTTT	CASSTERGFRAESTDTQYF
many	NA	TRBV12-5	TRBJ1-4	TGTGCTAGTGGCAGGGCCCGGGAAAAACTGTTTTTT	CASGRAREKLFF
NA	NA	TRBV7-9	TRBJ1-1	TGTGCCAGCAGCTTGTTTGACGGAAACACTGAAGCTTTCTTT	CASSLFDGNTEAFF
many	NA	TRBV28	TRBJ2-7	TGTGCCAGCACGTCCCCTAGCTACGAGCAGTACTTC	CASTSPSYEQYF
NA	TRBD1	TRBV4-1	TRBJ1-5	TGCGCCAGCAGCCAAATGACAGGGGGCGGTCAGCCCCAGCATTTT	CASSQMTGGGQPQHF
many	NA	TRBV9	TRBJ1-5	TGTGCCAGCAGCGTAGATGGGGATCAGCCCCAGCATTTT	CASSVDGDQPQHF
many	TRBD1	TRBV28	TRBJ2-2	TGTGCCAGCAGTCTACAGGGGAGTGACGGGGAGCTGTTTTTT	CASSLQGSDGELFF
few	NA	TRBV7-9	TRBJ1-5	TGTGCCAGCAGCTCCGGGACACGACCTCAGCCCCAGCATTTT	CASSSGTRPQPQHF
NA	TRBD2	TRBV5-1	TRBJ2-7	TGCGCCAGCAGCCTCCTGACTAGCGGTTCTCACGAGCAGTACTTC	CASSLLTSGSHEQYF
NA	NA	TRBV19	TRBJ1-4	TGTGCCAGTAGTATCCTAGGTGAGGGAGGAGAAAAACTGTTTTTT	CASSILGEGGEKLFF
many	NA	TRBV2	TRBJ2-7	TGTGCCAGCAGTGAAGCGCGTAAGAAGCAGTACTTC	CASSEARKKQYF
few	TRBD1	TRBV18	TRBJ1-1	TGTGCCAGCTCCCAAAACTCCGGGACAGCGAACACTGAAGCTTTCTTT	CASSQNSGTANTEAFF
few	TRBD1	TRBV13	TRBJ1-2	TGTGCCAGCAGCTTGCTGACAGGGAGCTACACCTTC	CASSLLTGSYTF
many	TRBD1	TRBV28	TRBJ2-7	TGTGCCAGCAGACAGGACAGGGACGCCTACGAGCAGTACTTC	CASRQDRDAYEQYF
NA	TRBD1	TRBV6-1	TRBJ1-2	TGTGCCAGCAGCAGGGTAGGGGGCGATGGCTACACCTTC	CASSRVGGDGYTF
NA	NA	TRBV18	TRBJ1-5	TGTGCCAGCTCACCAAGGGGGAATAGTCAGCCCCAGCATTTT	CASSPRGNSQPQHF
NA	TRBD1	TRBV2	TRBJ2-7	TGTGCCTTAAGGGGGCAGGGGGTTTACGAGCAGTACTTC	CALRGQGVYEQYF
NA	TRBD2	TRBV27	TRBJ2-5	TGTGCCAGCAGTTTTGGATTTGGGGGGGGAGAGACCCAGTACTTC	CASSFGFGGGETQYF
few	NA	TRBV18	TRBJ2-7	TGTGCCAGCTCACCATTCGCCAGGTCCTACGAGCAGTACTTC	CASSPFARSYEQYF
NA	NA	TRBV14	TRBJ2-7	TGTGCCAGCAGCCAAGAAGGTATTGGGGCTTACGAGCAGTACTTC	CASSQEGIGAYEQYF
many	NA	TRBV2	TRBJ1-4	TGTGCCAGCAGTGACCCCTTTTTCGGTGTTGAAAAACTGTTTTTT	CASSDPFFGVEKLFF